The 2 T cell receptor beta chains below all came from one sample that was sequenced in a study of OX40 agonist ivuxolimab in advanced cancers. Libraries were prepared by immunoSEQ multiplex PCR; TCRdb keeps only in-frame clonotypes and omits some of them. There are some 41,000 clones in the sample; around 83% occur only once, and roughly 2.4% lies in the top ten. Specimen: CD4+ or CD8+ T cells sorted from blood, collected in a trial of the OX40 agonist ivuxolimab. The receptors shown here come from an adult with an advanced solid tumor such as melanoma, head and neck, liver or kidney cancer.

J is TRBJ1-2 and V is TRBV4-3, with a weak D call TRBD1 (6 bases). The length of the CDR3 is 16 residues. In germline, CDR1 is LGHNA, CDR2 YSLEER. The V end lost 3 bases, the J end lost 5 bases, and 19 bases lay between the germline ends. CDR3 nucleotide sequence: TGCGCCAGCAGCCAGGAGCGACAGGTGAAAACGTATGGCTACACCTTC. Its protein product is CASSQERQVKTYGYTF.

V gene TRBV7-2 combines with J gene TRBJ2-5; D unresolved. The CDR3 runs to 11 residues. The germline V and J ends were trimmed by 1 base and 7 bases, with 4 bases remaining between them. The V gene's germline CDR1 is SGHTA and CDR2 FQGNSA. The CDR3 DNA follows: TGTGCCAGCAGCTTAGAGGTGACCCAGTACTTC. Translation: CASSLEVTQYF.